The rows below give T cell receptor beta chains drawn from one sample of a study of blood T cells in healthy people across ages. TCRdb independently ran MiXCR on the 5' RACE reads; one entry per CDR3 protein. The table includes 650,000 to 700,000 distinct CDR3 sequences, roughly half detected once. Input material: blood. These receptors were taken from an elderly woman in good health. Both conserved end residues are part of each CDR3. The D gene is left open where the match is weak. Not all rows give a size; the values are once, few, many and, for expanded clones, a class.

TRBJ2-1,TRBV9,TRBD2,.,TGTGCCAGCAGTAAAGGGACTAGCGGGGGGCCAGGACGCTCGTTTGAGCAGTTCTTC,CASSKGTSGGPGRSFEQFF
TRBJ2-5,TRBV6-2/TRBV6-3,TRBD2,many,TGCCCCGGGGGACTAGCGGGTACACAAGAGACCCAGTACTTC,CPGGLAGTQETQYF
TRBJ2-1,TRBV7-9,TRBD2,.,TGTGCCAGCAGCTTACCGGAACTAGCGGGAGACACTAATGAGCAGTTCTTC,CASSLPELAGDTNEQFF
TRBJ2-3,TRBV20-1,.,many,TGCAGTGCTAGTAGGGGCACAGATACGCAGTATTTT,CSASRGTDTQYF
TRBJ2-3,TRBV6-5,TRBD1,.,TGTGCCAGCAGTTACTCAGGGACAGGCGGGGTGATCAGAGATACGCAGTATTTT,CASSYSGTGGVIRDTQYF
TRBJ2-5,TRBV29-1,.,.,TGCAGCGCCTCCCAAGGGAGGGGGCCGGAGACCCAGTACTTC,CSASQGRGPETQYF
TRBJ1-1,TRBV10-3,TRBD1,few,TGTGCCATCAGCCCGGGACAGAGTAACACTGAAGCTTTCTTT,CAISPGQSNTEAFF
TRBJ2-7,TRBV5-1,.,few,TGCGCCAACAGCTTGCTCAGCTCCTACGAGCAGTACTTC,CANSLLSSYEQYF
TRBJ2-1,TRBV6-4,.,.,TGTGCCAGCAGTGAGGGTCGCCTCTCCTACAATGAGCAGTTCTTC,CASSEGRLSYNEQFF
TRBJ2-7,TRBV5-1,.,few,TGCGCCAGCAGCGTAGCCAGGGAATACGAGCAGTACTTC,CASSVAREYEQYF
TRBJ2-1,TRBV2,.,many,TGTGCCAGCAGTGCGGGGACATATGAGCAGTTCTTC,CASSAGTYEQFF
TRBJ2-3,TRBV20-1,TRBD1,.,TGCAGTGTCGCGAGGGGGCCCTCCGGAGGCGCAGATACGCAGTATTTT,CSVARGPSGGADTQYF
TRBJ2-4,TRBV27,.,.,.,CASILGERLAKNIQYF
TRBJ2-5,TRBV20-1,.,many,TGCAGTGCCAGGACTGTTCCGGAGACCCAGTACTTC,CSARTVPETQYF
TRBJ1-6,TRBV6-5,.,.,TGTGCCAGCAGCCCACGGGCCAGCGGGTCACCCCTCCACTTT,CASSPRASGSPLHF
TRBJ2-3,TRBV12-3/TRBV12-4,TRBD2,.,TGTGCCAGCAGAACTAGCGGGAGGGCCTGTCCAGATACGCAGTATTTT,CASRTSGRACPDTQYF
TRBJ2-1,TRBV20-1,.,few,TGCAGTGCTAGTTCTGGCGATGAGCAGTTCTTC,CSASSGDEQFF
TRBJ2-7,TRBV2,.,.,TGTGCCAGCAGTGTACGGGGGAATGAGCAGTACTTC,CASSVRGNEQYF
TRBJ1-6,TRBV5-1,TRBD1,.,TGCGCCAGCAGCCCAGGGGGTAGGAATTCACCCCTCCACTTT,CASSPGGRNSPLHF
TRBJ1-1,TRBV20-1,.,once,TGCAGTGCGGGGTCGGCTTTCTTT,CSAGSAFF
TRBJ2-3,TRBV25-1,TRBD2,.,TGTGCCAGCAGTGATCACCGGACTAGCGGGAGGGATGACACAGATACGCAGTATTTT,CASSDHRTSGRDDTDTQYF
TRBJ1-5,TRBV6-5,TRBD1,.,TGTGCCAGCAGTGACGGACAGGGAAAGCCCCAGCATTTT,CASSDGQGKPQHF
TRBJ2-5,TRBV15,.,.,TGTGCCACCAGCAGCCAGGACAGCCGAGAGACCCAGTACTTC,CATSSQDSRETQYF
TRBJ2-1,TRBV9,TRBD1,few,TGTGCCAGCAGCGTAGAAGGGGGCGCCAGACCCTACAATGAGCAGTTCTTC,CASSVEGGARPYNEQFF
TRBJ2-7,TRBV9,TRBD2,.,TGTGCCAGCAGCGTAGGGGGGGGTAGCACAGATACGCAGTACTTC,CASSVGGGSTDTQYF
TRBJ2-5,TRBV20-1,TRBD2,.,TGCAGTGCGCCTAGCGGGAGAGCCCGAGAGACCCAGTACTTC,CSAPSGRARETQYF
TRBJ1-6,TRBV27,.,.,TGTGCCAGCAGTTCCTTGCCGACGGTGACCTATAATTCACCCCTCCACTTT,CASSSLPTVTYNSPLHF
TRBJ1-1,TRBV5-4,.,.,TGTGCCAGCAGCCCTGGGAGGGGGGAAGGCACTGAAGCTTTCTTT,CASSPGRGEGTEAFF
TRBJ1-6,TRBV7-2,.,many,TGTGCCAGCAGACGAACAGGGCCTCATTCACCCCTCCACTTT,CASRRTGPHSPLHF
TRBJ2-7,TRBV4-3,.,.,TGCGCCAGCAGCCATGACAGGTCCTCCTACAATGAGCAGTACTTC,CASSHDRSSYNEQYF
TRBJ2-7,TRBV16,.,many,TGTGCCAGCAGCCCTCCCGGGAGAGGAGGTTACGAGCAGTACTTC,CASSPPGRGGYEQYF
TRBJ1-1,TRBV20-1,TRBD1,.,TGCAGTGGCACAGGGGCCACTCCTGGTGAAGCTTTCTTT,CSGTGATPGEAFF
TRBJ2-5,TRBV29-1,TRBD1,many,TGCAGCGTTGAGAAGCACACAGGGGGGCAAGAGACCCAGTACTTC,CSVEKHTGGQETQYF
TRBJ2-1,TRBV25-1,TRBD1,many,TGTGCCAGCAGAGACAGGGGGCCCAATGAGCAGTTCTTC,CASRDRGPNEQFF
TRBJ2-7,TRBV27,TRBD1,many,TGTGCCAGCAGTTTCCTTCCGGGACAGACCTACGAGCAGTACTTC,CASSFLPGQTYEQYF
TRBJ2-7,TRBV20-1,TRBD2,.,TGCAGTGCTGGGGGGGAAGGGTCATACGAGCAGTACTTC,CSAGGEGSYEQYF
TRBJ2-3,TRBV29-1,TRBD2,many,TGCAGCGCGTCCCCCCCAGCGGGGGGACAAAATACGCAGTATTTT,CSASPPAGGQNTQYF
TRBJ1-2,TRBV5-1,TRBD1,.,TGCGCCAGCAGCCGGGGGACAGGGGGCTATGGCTACACCTTC,CASSRGTGGYGYTF
TRBJ2-3,TRBV2,.,many,TGTGCCAGCACTTTGAGCACAGATACGCAGTATTTT,CASTLSTDTQYF
TRBJ1-5,TRBV4-1,.,.,TGCGCCAGCAGCCAAGATCCAGGGGTGAATCAGCCCCAGCATTTT,CASSQDPGVNQPQHF
TRBJ2-1,TRBV7-3,TRBD1,many,TGTGCCAGCAGCCTCCAAGGGACAGGGATCGATGAGCAGTTCTTC,CASSLQGTGIDEQFF
TRBJ2-1,TRBV7-9,TRBD1,.,TGTGCCAGCAGCCACCGGGACAGGCCAGCCAATGAGCAGTTCTTC,CASSHRDRPANEQFF